Listed below are T cell receptor beta chains from one sample, sequenced in a study of immune characterization of retroperitoneal liposarcoma. MiXCR, run by TCRdb on the PCR reads, gives a single entry per CDR3 protein. The sample contains around 3,000 distinct CDR3 sequences, around 42% of which appear only once. The specimen sequenced was tumor tissue. All receptors come from a male donor with retroperitoneal liposarcoma. Each CDR3 is given with its conserved first and last residue. D genes are given only for firm matches. Clone size is given for some rows only: seen once, a few or many times, or a class if the clone is expanded.

v_gene,j_gene,abundance,d_gene,CDR3aa,CDR3nt
TRBV7-2,TRBJ2-1,-,-,CASSFNSYNEQFF,TGTGCCAGCAGCTTTAACAGTTACAATGAGCAGTTCTTC
TRBV6-6,TRBJ2-5,-,TRBD1,CASSYTDRVGETQYF,TGTGCCAGCAGTTATACGGACAGGGTCGGAGAGACCCAGTACTTC
TRBV11-1,TRBJ2-1,few,-,CASSSTKGSSYNEQFF,TGTGCCAGCAGCTCTACTAAGGGGAGCTCCTACAATGAGCAGTTCTTC
TRBV6-1,TRBJ2-7,-,TRBD1,CASRHRGDSYEQYF,TGTGCCAGCAGGCACAGGGGCGACTCCTACGAGCAGTACTTC
TRBV27,TRBJ2-5,-,TRBD2,CASSPISLLAGGQETQYF,TGTGCCAGCAGTCCCATCTCCTTACTAGCGGGGGGGCAAGAGACCCAGTACTTC
TRBV6-1,TRBJ1-5,-,-,CASSSRALQHQPQHF,TGTGCCAGCAGCTCGAGGGCCCTTCAACATCAGCCCCAGCATTTT
TRBV6-4,TRBJ2-2,-,-,CASKPSVNTGELFF,TGTGCCAGTAAGCCTTCAGTAAACACCGGGGAGCTGTTTTTT
TRBV7-9,TRBJ2-3,medium-sized,TRBD1,CASSLGFQGADTQYF,TGTGCCAGCAGCTTAGGGTTTCAGGGGGCAGATACGCAGTATTTT
TRBV12-3/TRBV12-4,TRBJ2-1,-,TRBD2,CASSPGLASEQFF,TGTGCCAGCTCACCGGGACTAGCTTCTGAGCAGTTCTTC
TRBV6-5,TRBJ1-3,few,-,CASSWTSGNTIYF,TGTGCCAGCAGCTGGACGTCTGGAAACACCATATATTTT
TRBV12-3/TRBV12-4,TRBJ1-2,-,-,CASSLVLRDGYTF,TGTGCCAGCAGTTTAGTACTGAGAGATGGCTACACCTTC
TRBV27,TRBJ2-7,-,-,CARPLGGYEQYF,TGTGCCAGACCCCTGGGGGGCTACGAGCAGTACTTC
TRBV12-5,TRBJ2-1,few,-,CASGQGGAAEQFF,TGTGCTAGTGGCCAGGGTGGGGCGGCCGAGCAGTTCTTC
TRBV12-3/TRBV12-4,TRBJ1-5,-,-,CASSLGSKGNQPQHF,TGTGCCAGCAGTTTAGGGAGTAAGGGAAATCAGCCCCAGCATTTT
TRBV6-1,TRBJ2-1,-,TRBD2,CASSDWEGLRDGNEQFF,TGTGCCAGCAGTGATTGGGAGGGGCTCCGAGATGGGAATGAGCAGTTCTTC
TRBV5-6,TRBJ2-1,once,TRBD2,CASSLAGASGNEQFF,TGTGCCAGCAGCTTAGCCGGGGCTAGCGGCAATGAGCAGTTCTTC
TRBV6-1,TRBJ2-7,-,-,CASSGLQGTHEQYF,TGTGCCAGCAGTGGGTTACAGGGTACCCACGAGCAGTACTTC
TRBV6-1,TRBJ2-5,-,-,CASSEIHTGRNNEQYF,TGTGCCAGCAGTGAAATACACACCGGTCGAAACAATGAGCAGTACTTC
TRBV12-3/TRBV12-4,TRBJ2-7,medium-sized,-,CASRHEGSPPYEQYF,TGTGCCAGCAGGCACGAGGGGTCCCCTCCCTACGAGCAGTACTTC
TRBV7-2,TRBJ2-2,few,-,CASSLKAGASGELFF,TGTGCCAGCAGCTTAAAGGCAGGGGCTAGCGGGGAGCTGTTTTTT
TRBV7-8,TRBJ2-2,medium-sized,-,CASSLTGPTGELFF,TGTGCCAGCAGCCTAACAGGGCCCACCGGGGAGCTGTTTTTT
TRBV6-6,TRBJ2-5,-,-,CASSYNRVGETQYF,TGTGCCAGCAGTTACAACAGGGTAGGGGAGACCCAGTACTTC
TRBV7-6,TRBJ2-7,once,-,CASLGGETYEQYF,TGTGCCAGCCTAGGGGGGGAAACGTACGAGCAGTACTTC
TRBV6-6,TRBJ2-7,-,-,CASSSHGYEQYF,TGTGCCAGCAGTAGTCACGGCTACGAGCAGTACTTC
TRBV6-1,TRBJ2-7,-,TRBD1,CASSGTGENEQYF,TGTGCCAGCAGCGGGACAGGGGAGAATGAGCAGTACTTC
TRBV6-6,TRBJ2-7,-,TRBD1,CASSYSTGTGGGEQYF,TGTGCCAGCAGTTACTCCACCGGGACAGGAGGAGGCGAGCAGTACTTC
TRBV6-6,TRBJ2-5,few,-,CASSYVGALRNEQYF,TGTGCCAGCAGTTACGTCGGGGCCCTTCGCAATGAGCAGTACTTC
TRBV12-3/TRBV12-4,TRBJ2-1,-,-,CASSSQVGGGDEQFF,TGTGCCAGCAGTTCCCAGGTGGGAGGGGGGGATGAGCAGTTCTTC
TRBV7-2,TRBJ1-4,-,TRBD1,CASSYDRGDEKLFF,TGTGCCAGCAGCTACGACAGGGGAGATGAAAAACTGTTTTTT
TRBV6-1,TRBJ2-5,medium-sized,TRBD1,CASSLQGEEETQYF,TGTGCCAGCAGTTTACAGGGGGAAGAAGAGACCCAGTACTTC